This TCR beta chain is drawn from a study of blood T cell repertoires in COVID-19. Source study methods: Using reference gene primer amplification, nucleated cell counts were estimated. Only in-frame clones appear in the TCRdb table, and some are missing; sequencing was by immunoSEQ multiplex PCR. V and J calls and clone size are copied from that table; D and trimming were computed from the DNA. The profile covers a few hundred thousand clones, with around 90% appearing a single time and about 2.9% taken by the ten largest. V shed 4 bases, J shed 4 bases, and the junction held 2 bases outside the gene matches. Germline V gives CDR1 SGHRS, CDR2 YFSETQ. The CDR3 totals 14 residues.

Sequencing was performed on peripheral blood. The TCR originated in a man aged 60-69 years with acute or convalescent COVID-19. The V gene is TRBV5-1, the J gene TRBJ1-4; 9 positions match TRBD1. In DNA, the CDR3 is TGCGCCAGCAGCGGGACAGGGTTTAATGAAAAACTGTTTTTT. It encodes CASSGTGFNEKLFF.